This T cell receptor (delta chain) was identified in a study of gamma-delta T cells after stem cell transplantation. Remarks on this clone: A much larger clone is a single base away; this may be a read error.

The V segment lost 2 bases and the J segment 1 base; nucleotides outside the gene matches: 8. This CDR3 has 17 residues. Germline-derived CDR1 and CDR2 are TSWWSYY and QGS. TCRdb re-called the RT-PCR reads via CATT. The sample includes about 2,600 delta-chain clones, less than 30% of them seen just once. The chain couples TRDV1 to TRDJ1; TRDD3 matches at 9 bases. The clonotype was recovered from a human donor. It is not recorded whose cells these are; they may come from a transplant donor. Source material: gamma-delta T cells. The CDR3 here is CALGEGEGIRCTDKLIF. The CDR3 DNA sequence: TGTGCTCTTGGGGAAGGCGAGGGGATACGCTGCACCGATAAACTCATCTTT.